This T cell receptor (beta chain) comes out of a study of CD4 and CD8 cells across lung adenocarcinoma regions. The germline gives CDR1 MNHNS, CDR2 SASEGT. The CDR3 extends over 16 amino acids. Trimming shortened V by 0 bases and J by 12 bases, and 21 bases separated the two germline ends. Donors had localized lung adenocarcinoma, a non-small cell lung cancer. TCRdb called the PCR reads again in MiXCR, with one record for every CDR3 protein. The sample lists tens of thousands of distinct CDR3 sequences, roughly 50% seen once, with almost 50% in the top ten. Sequencing was done on a sample of CD8+ T cells from the center of a lung tumor. This receptor was taken from a male donor with lung adenocarcinoma. The CD4 and CD8 labels of this study may be unreliable. This sequence joins TRBV6-1 and TRBJ2-4, with a tentative D call TRBD2 (5 bases). The CDR3 sequence: CASSEAGMWVKNTQYF. As DNA, the CDR3 is TGTGCCAGCAGTGAAGCCGGGATGTGGGTCAAAAATACTCAGTACTTC.